What follows are 20 T cell receptor beta chains derived from one specimen sequenced in a study of OX40 agonist ivuxolimab in advanced cancers. Clones were read by immunoSEQ multiplex PCR, and TCRdb kept only the in-frame ones, dropping some. The sample holds some 40,000 clones, about 89% seen once. Here the sequenced sample was CD4+ or CD8+ T cells sorted from blood, taken in a trial of the OX40 agonist ivuxolimab. Source of these receptors: an adult with an advanced solid tumor such as melanoma, head and neck, liver or kidney cancer.

The rearrangement joins TRBV10-2 to TRBJ1-2; 8 bases are shared with TRBD1. This CDR3 region has 11 residues. The germline CDR1 and CDR2 sequences are WSHSY and SAAADI. V shed 8 bases and J 6 bases; nucleotides not matched to a gene: 2. The CDR3 DNA reads as TGCGCCAGCCACAGGGGGGATGGCTACACCTTC. This codes for CASHRGDGYTF.

This chain connects TRBV28 to TRBJ1-6; D remains ambiguous. The CDR3 covers 14 residues. The germline V gene encodes CDR1 MDHEN and CDR2 SYDVKM. V was shortened by 3 bases and J by 9 bases, with 12 bases between the two germline ends. The CDR3 region has the DNA TGTGCCAGCAGTTTCCGGGTCAGCAGTTCACCCCTCCACTTT. It translates to CASSFRVSSSPLHF.

The J gene is TRBJ2-7, the V gene TRBV5-6; D tentatively reads TRBD1 or TRBD2 (5 bases each). The CDR3 is 15 amino acids. Germline-derived CDR1 and CDR2 are SGHDT and YYEEEE. The V end lost 3 bases, the J end lost 5 bases, and 18 bases lay between the germline ends. CDR3 DNA: TGTGCCAGCAGCTCATTGAACAGGAGGTTGGACGAGCAGTACTTC. Translation gives CASSSLNRRLDEQYF.

V and J are TRBV10-3 and TRBJ2-3; a weak D match, TRBD1 (6 bases). Trimming shortened V by 2 bases and J by 4 bases, and 19 bases separated the two germline ends. This CDR3 is built from 17 residues. Germline lookup yields CDR1 ENHRY and CDR2 SYGVKD. The CDR3 region is CAISELAGVPPADTQYF. The CDR3 DNA reads as TGTGCCATCAGTGAGCTAGCAGGGGTTCCACCAGCAGATACGCAGTATTTT.

The J gene is TRBJ1-5, the V gene TRBV28; D is unresolved. CDR1 is MDHEN and CDR2 is SYDVKM in the germline V gene. V was shortened by 7 bases and J by 0 bases, with 7 bases between the two germline ends. The CDR3 spans 13 residues. CDR3 region: CASISISNQPQHF. CDR3 in DNA: TGTGCCAGCATTTCTATTAGCAATCAGCCCCAGCATTTT.

V and J are TRBV28 and TRBJ2-3; 7 bases line up with TRBD1. The V gene's germline CDR1 is MDHEN and CDR2 SYDVKM. The CDR3 extends over 15 amino acids. Trimming at V came to 4 bases and at J to 2 bases, leaving 6 bases not matched to a gene. CDR3 sequence reads: CASSYLRGNTDTQYF. The CDR3 coding sequence is TGTGCCAGCAGTTACCTCAGGGGGAACACAGATACGCAGTATTTT.

The chain is built from TRBV7-9 and TRBJ2-7; D is ambiguous. Deletions cut 4 bases from V and 2 bases from J, with 15 bases between. This CDR3 is 15 amino acids long. Per the germline V gene, CDR1 is SEHNR and CDR2 is FQNEAQ (reference sequence). The CDR3, as DNA: TGTGCCAGCAGCTCGTTATTTGACTCACCCTACGAGCAGTACTTC. This sequence encodes CASSSLFDSPYEQYF.

CDR3 coding DNA: TGTGCCAGCAGCTTGACAGAGGAGGACTACGAGCAGTACTTC. This codes for CASSLTEEDYEQYF. The chain recombines TRBV7-9 with TRBJ2-7; D might be TRBD1 or TRBD2, each matching 5 bases. Germline V gene data show CDR1 as SEHNR and CDR2 as FQNEAQ (reference sequence). The CDR3 is made up of 14 amino acids. The V end was cut by 3 bases, the J end by 3 bases, with 12 bases between.

The chain joins TRBV9 to TRBJ2-1; TRBD1 aligns across 10 bases. Germline V gives CDR1 SGDLS, CDR2 YYNGEE. The trim removed 4 bases at V and 0 bases at J, leaving 4 bases unmatched. This CDR3 has 16 residues. The DNA of the CDR3 is TGTGCCAGCAGCACAAGGACAGGGGGCTCCTACAATGAGCAGTTCTTC. It is translated as CASSTRTGGSYNEQFF.

V and J are TRBV28 and TRBJ2-5, with 11 bases identical to TRBD1. The germline V gene encodes CDR1 MDHEN and CDR2 SYDVKM. This CDR3 spans 14 amino acids. The ends lost 4 bases at V and 4 bases at J; junction bases unmatched: 2. As DNA, the CDR3 is TGTGCCAGCAGTTCGGGACAGGGGGGAGAGACCCAGTACTTC. Protein sequence: CASSSGQGGETQYF.

The chain couples TRBV5-1 to TRBJ2-7, with 7 bases aligning to TRBD1. Germline assignment: CDR1 SGHRS and CDR2 YFSETQ. The CDR3 loop spans 14 amino acids. V shed 0 bases and J 1 base; nucleotides not matched to a gene: 1. This CDR3 is CASSLEGQSYEQYF. For the CDR3, the DNA is TGCGCCAGCAGCTTGGAGGGACAGTCCTACGAGCAGTACTTC.

J is TRBJ1-4 and V is TRBV5-6; 9 positions match TRBD1. The V gene end was trimmed by 0 bases and the J gene end by 3 bases; junction bases not matched to a gene: 3. Germline V CDR1 and CDR2: SGHDT, YYEEEE. The CDR3 sequence is 16 residues long. The CDR3 loop is CASSLGGQGPNEKLFF. In nucleotides, the CDR3 is TGTGCCAGCAGCTTGGGGGGACAGGGCCCTAATGAAAAACTGTTTTTT.

V and J are TRBV4-2 and TRBJ2-7; D unresolved. The V end was cut by 0 bases, the J end by 2 bases, with 8 bases between. The V gene's germline CDR1 is LGHNA and CDR2 YNFKEQ. The length of the CDR3 is 14 residues. The CDR3, as DNA: TGTGCCAGCAGCCAAGAAAGGTCCGCCTACGAGCAGTACTTC. This encodes CASSQERSAYEQYF.

V is TRBV28 and J is TRBJ1-3; weak D call: TRBD1 (5 bases). There are 15 residues in the CDR3. Trimming cost V 5 bases and J 2 bases, with 13 bases left between them. From germline, CDR1 is MDHEN and CDR2 SYDVKM. In DNA, the CDR3 is TGTGCCAGCAGTGCGTTCGGGGGTGCTGGAAACACCATATATTTT. As protein: CASSAFGGAGNTIYF.

The chain carries TRBV27 and TRBJ2-1; 8 bases fit TRBD1. The V gene's germline CDR1 is MNHEY and CDR2 SMNVEV (reference sequence). J gave up 4 bases and V 3 bases, and 5 bases lay outside the gene matches. The CDR3 sequence is 15 residues long. CDR3 protein: CASSLDRVSYNEQFF. Here the CDR3 DNA reads TGTGCCAGCAGTTTGGACAGGGTGAGTTACAATGAGCAGTTCTTC.

The CDR3: CASSYPKGTSEKTQYF. The CDR3 DNA reads as TGTGCCAGCAGTTACCCTAAAGGGACTAGCGAAAAGACCCAGTACTTC. The V and J genes are TRBV6-6 and TRBJ2-5; 10 positions agree with TRBD2. V gave up 2 bases and J gave up 6 bases; unmatched junction bases: 9. This CDR3 contains 16 residues. Looked up from germline, CDR1 is MNHNY and CDR2 is SVGAGI (reference sequence).

The rearrangement joins TRBV28 to TRBJ1-1; D ambiguous. The length of the CDR3 is 12 residues. CDR1 and CDR2 from the germline V gene are MDHEN and SYDVKM. V lost 7 bases to trimming and J lost 7 bases, with 13 bases between them. This CDR3 is CASKSGGNEAFF. CDR3 bases: TGTGCCAGCAAATCCGGCGGGAATGAAGCTTTCTTT. The whole variable domain, remainder taken from reference TRBV28 and TRBJ1-1, is DVKVTQSSRYLVKRTGEKVFLECVQDMDHENMFWYRQDPGLGLRLIYFSYDVKMKEKGDIPEGYSVSREKKERFSLILESASTNQTSMYLCASKSGGNEAFFGQGTRLTVV.

This chain links TRBV5-8 with TRBJ2-5; 8 bases are a match to TRBD1. V lost 4 bases and J lost 0; bases outside the gene matches: 2. Looked up from germline, CDR1 is SGHTS and CDR2 is YDEGEE. There are 14 residues in the CDR3. CDR3 region: CASSRTGNQETQYF. DNA of the CDR3: TGTGCCAGCAGCAGGACAGGGAACCAAGAGACCCAGTACTTC. The full variable domain, rest sourced from reference TRBV5-8 and TRBJ2-5, is EAGVTQSPTHLIKTRGQQATLRCSPISGHTSVYWYQQALGLGLQFLLWYDEGEERNRGNFPPRFSGRQFPNYSSELNVNALELEDSALYLCASSRTGNQETQYFGPGTRLLVL.

The CDR3 region has the DNA TGTGCCAGCAGCTTAGTGGAAGGGCTGTCGGAGACCCAGTACTTC. It encodes CASSLVEGLSETQYF. The rearrangement uses TRBV7-8 and TRBJ2-5; D gene unclear. CDR3 length: 15 residues. The germline CDR1 and CDR2 sequences are SGHVS and FQNEAQ. Trimming stripped 1 base from V and 5 bases from J, with 14 bases between. The entire variable domain, with the rest obtained from reference TRBV7-8 and TRBJ2-5, is as follows: GAGVSQSPRYKVAKRGQDVALRCDPISGHVSLFWYQQALGQGPEFLTYFQNEAQLDKSGLPSDRFFAERPEGSVSTLKIQRTQQEDSAVYLCASSLVEGLSETQYFGPGTRLLVL.

The chain has TRBV28 and TRBJ1-1, with unresolved D. V lost 0 bases and J 1 base, leaving 12 bases between the germline ends. The CDR3 is 16 residues long. The germline gives CDR1 MDHEN, CDR2 SYDVKM. CDR3 DNA: TGTGCCAGCAGTTTATGGCAGAGGGTTTCGAACACTGAAGCTTTCTTT. This encodes CASSLWQRVSNTEAFF.